The 2 T cell receptor beta chains given below trace back to one sample, sequenced in a study of identical twins. MiXCR, run by TCRdb on the 5' RACE reads, gives a single entry per CDR3 protein. The table shows around 230,000 distinct CDR3 sequences, with less than 9.5% occurring only once. Sequencing was done on a sample of memory (CD45RO+) T cells sorted from blood. The receptors here all came from a woman younger than 30 in good health.

The rearrangement links TRBV20-1 to TRBJ2-2, with D possibly matching TRBD2 (5 bases). Trimming left V 6 bases short and J 0 bases short, with 11 bases between. Germline loops: CDR1 DFQATT, CDR2 SNEGSKA (reference sequence). CDR3 length equals 14 residues. This chain's CDR3 is CSAQSGANTGELFF. CDR3 nucleotide sequence: TGCAGTGCCCAAAGCGGAGCGAACACCGGGGAGCTGTTTTTT.

This clonotype occurred a few times. The genes are TRBV9 and TRBJ2-1, with D perhaps matching TRBD2 (6 bases). CDR3 length: 15 residues. The ends were cut back, 0 bases at V and 9 bases at J, with 16 bases in the middle. Germline-derived CDR1 and CDR2 are SGDLS and YYNGEE. The CDR3 region is CASSVDWVGGTEQFF. DNA of the CDR3: TGTGCCAGCAGCGTAGACTGGGTAGGAGGGACTGAGCAGTTCTTC. Full variable domain (remainder filled in from reference TRBV9 and TRBJ2-1): DSGVTQTPKHLITATGQRVTLRCSPRSGDLSVYWYQQSLDQGLQFLIQYYNGEERAKGNILERFSAQQFPDLHSELNLSSLELGDSALYFCASSVDWVGGTEQFFGPGTRLTVL.